The TCR beta chain under discussion was sequenced for a study of blood T cell repertoires in COVID-19. Generated by immunoSEQ multiplex PCR, the TCRdb table keeps only in-frame clones and is missing some. The data contain some 280,000 clones, more than 80% of them singletons. The CDR3 has 14 amino acids. Germline V gene sequence: CDR1 SGHRS, CDR2 YFSETQ. V was pared by 1 base and J by 3 bases, with 11 bases between. The rearrangement links TRBV5-1 to TRBJ2-7; perhaps TRBD2 as D (6 bases). Sequenced material: peripheral blood. The receptor was isolated from a woman aged 25 to 39 with active or convalescent COVID-19. CDR3: CASSLMRGSYEQYF. DNA of the CDR3: TGCGCCAGCAGCTTGATGCGGGGAAGCTACGAGCAGTACTTC.